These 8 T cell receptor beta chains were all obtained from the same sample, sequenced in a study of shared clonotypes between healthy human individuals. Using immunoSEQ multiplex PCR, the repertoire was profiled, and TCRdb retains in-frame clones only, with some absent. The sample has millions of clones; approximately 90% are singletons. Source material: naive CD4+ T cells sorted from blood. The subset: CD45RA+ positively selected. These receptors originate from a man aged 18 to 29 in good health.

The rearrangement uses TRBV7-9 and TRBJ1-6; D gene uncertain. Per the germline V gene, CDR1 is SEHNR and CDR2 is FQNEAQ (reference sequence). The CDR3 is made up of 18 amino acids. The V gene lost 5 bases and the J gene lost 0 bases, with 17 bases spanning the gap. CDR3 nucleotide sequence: TGTGCCAGCAGCCCCACTCGTGGCTCGAGCTCCTATAATTCACCCCTCCACTTT. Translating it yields CASSPTRGSSSYNSPLHF.

The CDR3 loop is CASSEVPHNTDTQYF. CDR3 DNA: TGTGCCAGCAGTGAAGTTCCACATAACACAGATACGCAGTATTTT. The rearrangement links TRBV6-1 to TRBJ2-3, with D uncertain. Germline CDR1 MNHNS, CDR2 SASEGT. Between the trimmed V and J ends, which lost 1 base and 2 bases, there was a span of 10 bases. This CDR3 comprises 15 residues.

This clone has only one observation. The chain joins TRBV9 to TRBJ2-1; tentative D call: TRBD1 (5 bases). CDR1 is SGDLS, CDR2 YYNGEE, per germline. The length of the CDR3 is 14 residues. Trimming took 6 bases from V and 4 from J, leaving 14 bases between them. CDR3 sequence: CASTTGLGYNEQFF. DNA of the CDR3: TGTGCCAGCACCACAGGTCTCGGTTACAATGAGCAGTTCTTC.

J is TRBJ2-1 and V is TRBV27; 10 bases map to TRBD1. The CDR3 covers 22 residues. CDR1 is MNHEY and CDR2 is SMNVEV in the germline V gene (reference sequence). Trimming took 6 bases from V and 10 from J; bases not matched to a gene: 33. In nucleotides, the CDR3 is TGTGCCAGCAGAACCACCTCGGACAGGGGGGTTTGGGCGGGACCCCTTGGGGAAGAGCAGTTCTTC. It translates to CASRTTSDRGVWAGPLGEEQFF.

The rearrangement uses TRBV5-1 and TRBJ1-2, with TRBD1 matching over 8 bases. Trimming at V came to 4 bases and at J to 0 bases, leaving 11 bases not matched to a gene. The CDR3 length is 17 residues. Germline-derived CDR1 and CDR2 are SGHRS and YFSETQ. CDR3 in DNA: TGCGCCAGCAGCCCGGGAGGGACAGGACGACCTAACTATGGCTACACCTTC. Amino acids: CASSPGGTGRPNYGYTF. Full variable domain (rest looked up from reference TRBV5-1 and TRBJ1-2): KAGVTQTPRYLIKTRGQQVTLSCSPISGHRSVSWYQQTPGQGLQFLFEYFSETQRNKGNFPGRFSGRQFSNSRSEMNVSTLELGDSALYLCASSPGGTGRPNYGYTFGSGTRLTVV.

CDR3 coding DNA: TGCGCCAGCAGCTCGACCCTAGCGGGGGGGCTCAATGAGCAGTTCTTC. Protein product: CASSSTLAGGLNEQFF. The V call is TRBV5-1, the J call TRBJ2-1, with 12 bases aligning to TRBD2. Germline CDR1 and CDR2: SGHRS and YFSETQ. V trimming: 3 bases; J trimming: 6 bases; junction bases outside the gene matches: 7. This CDR3 region has 16 residues. The full variable domain, completed using reference TRBV5-1 and TRBJ2-1, is KAGVTQTPRYLIKTRGQQVTLSCSPISGHRSVSWYQQTPGQGLQFLFEYFSETQRNKGNFPGRFSGRQFSNSRSEMNVSTLELGDSALYLCASSSTLAGGLNEQFFGPGTRLTVL.

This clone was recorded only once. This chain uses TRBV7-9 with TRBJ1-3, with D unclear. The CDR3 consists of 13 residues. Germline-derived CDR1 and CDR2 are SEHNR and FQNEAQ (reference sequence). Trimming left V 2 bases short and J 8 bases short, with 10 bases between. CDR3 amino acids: CASSLYAADTIYF. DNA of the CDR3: TGTGCCAGCAGCTTATACGCGGCCGACACCATATATTTT. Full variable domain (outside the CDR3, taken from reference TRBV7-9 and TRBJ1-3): DTGVSQNPRHKITKRGQNVTFRCDPISEHNRLYWYRQTLGQGPEFLTYFQNEAQLEKSRLLSDRFSAERPKGSFSTLEIQRTEQGDSAMYLCASSLYAADTIYFGEGSWLTVV.

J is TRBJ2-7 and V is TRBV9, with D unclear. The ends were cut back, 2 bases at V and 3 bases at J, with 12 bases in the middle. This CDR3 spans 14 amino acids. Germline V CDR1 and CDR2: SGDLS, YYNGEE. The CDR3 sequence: CASSVDLDGYEQYF. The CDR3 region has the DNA TGTGCCAGCAGCGTTGACTTGGACGGCTACGAGCAGTACTTC.